Listed here are 14 T cell receptor beta chains from one sample, sequenced in a study of glioma-infiltrating T cells. TCR alpha and beta CDR3 regions were amplified from RNA using iRepertoire nested multiplex PCR. TCRdb re-analysed the multiplex PCR reads in MiXCR, keeping a single row per CDR3 protein. The sample shows more than 300,000 distinct CDR3 sequences, 41% of them seen only once. The material sequenced was glioma tissue, nonneoplastic brain tissue, or PBMCs (not recorded which). These receptor sequences come from a human donor with low-grade glioma or glioblastoma, undergoing nonglioma brain surgery, or in good health (not recorded which).

The chain uses TRBV29-1 and TRBJ1-1; 7 positions agree with TRBD1. Germline V gene lookup returns CDR1 SQVTM and CDR2 ANQGSEA. CDR3 size: 12 residues. Trimming at V came to 6 bases and at J to 1 base, leaving 2 bases not matched to a gene. Written as DNA, the CDR3 is TGCAGCGTCTGGGACAGGAACACTGAAGCTTTCTTT. Its protein product is CSVWDRNTEAFF.

V and J are TRBV28 and TRBJ1-1, with D unclear. Trimming removed 9 bases at V and 4 bases at J, with 15 bases between. Germline V gene sequence: CDR1 MDHEN, CDR2 SYDVKM. The CDR3 contains 13 residues. CDR3 nucleotides: TGTGCCAGGAGTCCGCCATCTGTCACTGAAGCTTTCTTT. Amino acid sequence: CARSPPSVTEAFF.

This clonotype was counted at least ten times. The rearrangement joins TRBV20-1 to TRBJ2-2; 12 bases line up with TRBD2. V lost 5 bases to trimming and J lost 1 base; unmatched junction nucleotides: 2. Germline-derived CDR1 and CDR2 are DFQATT and SNEGSKA (reference sequence). This CDR3 has 15 residues. The CDR3 reads CSAVTSGRNTGELFF. The CDR3 nucleotides are TGCAGTGCTGTGACTAGCGGGAGGAACACCGGGGAGCTGTTTTTT.

This chain joins TRBV20-1 and TRBJ2-1; TRBD1 matches 9 bases. After removal of 6 bases from V and 0 bases from J, the junction contained 12 bases not matched to a gene. This CDR3 comprises 17 residues. Germline V gene lookup returns CDR1 DFQATT and CDR2 SNEGSKA (reference sequence). CDR3 region: CSAPRDRDPSSYNEQFF. The CDR3 DNA is TGCAGTGCCCCCCGGGACAGGGACCCGAGCTCCTACAATGAGCAGTTCTTC.

In regard to this clonotype: Being one base from a much bigger clone, this may be a read error. The V gene is TRBV28, the J gene TRBJ1-6; 8 positions agree with TRBD1. This CDR3 is built from 15 residues. Germline V gene lookup returns CDR1 MDHEN and CDR2 SYDVKM. CDR3 sequence (DNA): TGTGCCAGCAGTCCGACAGGGGCTGGGGATTCAACCCTCCACTTT. This gives the protein CASSPTGAGDSTLHF. The full variable domain, rest sourced from reference TRBV28 and TRBJ1-6, is DVKVTQSSRYLVKRTGEKVFLECVQDMDHENMFWYRQDPGLGLRLIYFSYDVKMKEKGDIPEGYSVSREKKERFSLILESASTNQTSMYLCASSPTGAGDSTLHFGNGTRLTVT.

Concerning this clonotype itself: A much larger clone lies a single base off, so this may be a read error. The final CDR3 position lacks the conserved phenylalanine or tryptophan, pointing to a likely read error. V is TRBV20-1 and J is TRBJ1-2, with TRBD1 as a possible D gene (5 bases). Trimming cost V 3 bases and J 2 bases, with 10 bases left between them. From germline, CDR1 is DFQATT and CDR2 SNEGSKA (reference sequence). The CDR3 runs to 13 residues. CDR3 residues: CSASRGNNYGYTI. CDR3 DNA sequence: TGCAGTGCTAGTCGGGGGAACAACTATGGCTACACCATC.

CDR3 in amino acids: CASTLGQKWGGYTF. The CDR3 region has the DNA TGTGCCAGCACCCTGGGTCAGAAATGGGGTGGCTACACCTTC. The V call is TRBV7-2, the J call TRBJ1-2; D gene ambiguous. Trimming left V 7 bases short and J 7 bases short, with 19 bases between. This CDR3 is 14 amino acids long. Germline V lookup: CDR1 SGHTA, CDR2 FQGNSA.

This clonotype was counted ten times or more. V usage is TRBV6-6 and J usage is TRBJ2-7; 7 bases match TRBD1. The CDR3 has 17 residues. Germline V CDR1 and CDR2: MNHNY, SVGAGI (reference sequence). The V segment lost 2 bases and the J segment 1 base; nucleotides outside the gene matches: 11. For the CDR3, the DNA is TGTGCCAGCAGTTACCTGAGTGTTGGACAGGTGTCCTACGAGCAGTACTTC. Protein sequence: CASSYLSVGQVSYEQYF.

The V call is TRBV4-3, the J call TRBJ2-7, with 10 nucleotides matching TRBD1. This CDR3 has 15 amino acids. Germline CDR1 and CDR2: LGHNA and YSLEER. After removal of 0 bases from V and 6 bases from J, the junction contained 5 bases not matched to a gene. CDR3 nucleotide sequence: TGCGCCAGCAGCCAAGAAGGGACAGGGGATGCCGAGCAGTACTTC. Its protein product is CASSQEGTGDAEQYF.

This clonotype was seen at least ten times. This chain connects TRBV28 to TRBJ2-5, with 14 bases fitting TRBD2. V dropped 6 bases and J dropped 0; count of bases not matched to a gene: 12. The CDR3 sequence is 19 residues long. Germline V CDR1 and CDR2: MDHEN, SYDVKM. CDR3 in DNA: TGTGCCAGCAGCCAGGGACTAGCGGGAGCCAGCTATTACCAAGAGACCCAGTACTTC. This sequence encodes CASSQGLAGASYYQETQYF.

Notes on this clonotype: This may stem from a read error, because a much larger clone lies one nucleotide away. This chain connects TRBV27 to TRBJ2-3; 8 bases fit TRBD1. Losses at the gene ends were 7 bases for V and 2 bases for J; bases not matched to a gene: 11. CDR1 and CDR2 from the germline V gene are MNHEY and SMNVEV (reference sequence). CDR3 length: 16 residues. In DNA form, the CDR3 reads TGTGCCAGCACCCCGGGGACAGGTTCACACACAGATACGCAGTATTTT. It specifies CASTPGTGSHTDTQYF.

About this clonotype: A much larger clone sits a single nucleotide away, making a read error possible. V gene TRBV6-1 combines with J gene TRBJ1-1; TRBD1 aligns across 9 bases. CDR3 size: 15 residues. In germline, CDR1 is MNHNS, CDR2 SASEGT. CDR3 amino acids: CASSRGDRVNTEASF. In nucleotides, the CDR3 is TGTGCCAGCAGTAGAGGGGACAGGGTGAACACTGAAGCTTCCTTT.

For this clonotype: A read error may be the cause here, since a much bigger clone is one base away. The chain couples TRBV6-2 or TRBV6-3 to TRBJ2-1; 7 bases are shared with TRBD2. The CDR3 contains 15 residues. Germline V gene data show CDR1 as MNHEY and CDR2 as SVGEGT. CDR3 residues: CASSYLGEGYNGQFF. For the CDR3, the DNA is TGTGCCAGCAGTTACCTGGGGGAGGGTTACAATGGGCAGTTCTTC.

The J gene is TRBJ1-2, the V gene TRBV12-3 or TRBV12-4; D is unresolved. The CDR3 length is 15 residues. Trimming removed 7 bases from V and 3 bases from J, with 18 bases in between. This CDR3 is CASTQGIGFHYGYTF. CDR3 in DNA: TGTGCCAGCACCCAAGGAATAGGGTTTCACTATGGCTACACCTTC.